This T cell receptor beta chain was recovered during a study of response to subunit inactivated influenza vaccine. TCRdb redid the calling of the RT-PCR reads with MiXCR, one entry per CDR3 protein. The sample records more than 600,000 distinct CDR3 sequences, approximately 18% being singletons. The V and J ends lost 6 bases and 4 bases, in that order; junction bases with no gene match: 9. Germline V gene lookup returns CDR1 MNHEY and CDR2 SVGEGT. The CDR3 length is 15 residues. The sample in question was PBMCs from blood, obtained more than 4 days after vaccination. V is TRBV6-2 or TRBV6-3 and J is TRBJ2-7, with 10 bases aligning to TRBD2. This TCR came from a man aged 45-60 years who received an inactivated influenza vaccine. The CDR3 loop reads CASSQPSSGSYEQYF. CDR3 nucleotides: TGTGCCAGCAGCCAACCGTCTAGCGGGAGTTACGAGCAGTACTTC.